This T cell receptor (beta chain) is drawn from a study of blood T cell repertoires in COVID-19. About the research overall: In each case, the material was cDNA or gDNA derived from T cells, B-cell-depleted T cells, or PBMCs.

Here immunoSEQ multiplex PCR was the method, and the copy in TCRdb shows in-frame clones only, minus some. Of roughly 43,000 clones in the sample, more than 85% are singletons; the top ten hold approximately 3.1%. With 5 bases clipped from V and 6 bases from J, the junction kept 11 bases outside the gene matches. Germline values: CDR1 SGHTA, CDR2 FQGNSA. The CDR3 has 16 amino acids. The age range of participants was 18 to 89 years, with residence in 20 to 25 US areas. Participants' reported clinical history set cohort assignment. J is TRBJ1-4 and V is TRBV7-2; 8 bases map to TRBD1. Sequenced sample: PBMCs or T cells enriched from blood (not recorded which). The TCR originated in a woman aged 45-59 years who had recovered from COVID-19. This chain's CDR3 is CASSPTGQGGHEKLFF. The CDR3 DNA follows: TGTGCCAGCAGCCCTACCGGACAGGGAGGTCATGAAAAACTGTTTTTT.